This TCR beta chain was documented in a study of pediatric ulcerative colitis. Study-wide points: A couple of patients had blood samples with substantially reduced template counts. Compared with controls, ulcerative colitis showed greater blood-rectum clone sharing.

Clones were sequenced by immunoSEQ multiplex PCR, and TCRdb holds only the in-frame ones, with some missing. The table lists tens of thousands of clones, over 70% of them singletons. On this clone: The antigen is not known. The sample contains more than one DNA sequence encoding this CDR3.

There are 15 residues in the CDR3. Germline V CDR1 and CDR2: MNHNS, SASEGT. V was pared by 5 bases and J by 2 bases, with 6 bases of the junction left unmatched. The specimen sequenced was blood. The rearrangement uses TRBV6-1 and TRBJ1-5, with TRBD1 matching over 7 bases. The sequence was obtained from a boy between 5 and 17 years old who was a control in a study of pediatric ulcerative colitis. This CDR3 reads CASSRNTGGNQPQHF. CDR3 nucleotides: TGTGCCAGCAGTAGGAATACAGGGGGCAATCAGCCCCAGCATTTT.